Listed below are T cell receptor beta chains from one sample, sequenced in a study of CD8 T cells in ankylosing spondylitis. TCRdb reprocessed the 5' RACE reads with MiXCR, giving one entry per CDR3 protein. The sample has fewer than 500,000 distinct CDR3 sequences, 25% to 30% seen once. What was sequenced was blood, either unsorted or a sorted T cell fraction (not recorded which). The source of these receptors is a male donor with ankylosing spondylitis. Both conserved end residues are part of each CDR3. The order of the fields is clone size, V gene, D gene, J gene, CDR3 protein, CDR3 DNA. The D gene is left open where the match is weak. Where a row states a size, it is once, few, many or the class of an expanded clone; other rows omit it.

few	TRBV5-1	-	TRBJ1-6	CASSLTTGGDSPLHF	TGCGCCAGCAGCTTGACGACCGGGGGTGATTCACCCCTCCACTTT
-	TRBV20-1	TRBD2	TRBJ2-1	CSATRGAGGSYEQFF	TGCAGTGCCACAAGGGGAGCGGGGGGGAGCTATGAGCAGTTCTTC
-	TRBV2	-	TRBJ1-1	CASSEEQYTEAFF	TGTGCCAGCAGTGAGGAACAGTACACTGAAGCTTTCTTT
-	TRBV20-1	TRBD1	TRBJ1-2	CSARPLSGTGAYGYTF	TGCAGTGCTAGGCCGCTGTCCGGGACAGGGGCTTATGGCTACACCTTC
few	TRBV12-3/TRBV12-4	TRBD2	TRBJ2-5	CASSFGTSQETQYF	TGTGCCAGCAGTTTCGGGACTAGCCAAGAGACCCAGTACTTC
-	TRBV5-1	-	TRBJ2-1	CASSQATRSEQFF	TGCGCCAGCAGCCAGGCTACTAGATCCGAGCAGTTCTTC
-	TRBV11-1	TRBD2	TRBJ2-3	CASSSRTTLAGGSDTQYF	TGTGCCAGCAGCTCCCGAACCACCCTAGCGGGGGGCTCAGATACGCAGTATTTT
few	TRBV27	TRBD1	TRBJ1-2	CASRPDRDDGYTF	TGTGCCAGCAGACCCGACAGGGATGATGGCTACACCTTC
-	TRBV2	TRBD1	TRBJ2-2	CASSLGQGGPGELFF	TGTGCCAGCAGCCTAGGACAGGGGGGTCCCGGGGAGCTGTTTTTT
-	TRBV6-2/TRBV6-3	-	TRBJ1-1	CASSPIPLEMNTEAFF	TGTGCCAGCAGCCCGATACCCCTTGAGATGAACACTGAAGCTTTCTTT
-	TRBV6-1	-	TRBJ1-6	CASSLGRNSPLHF	TGTGCCAGCAGTCTAGGTAGAAATTCACCCCTCCACTTT
few	TRBV29-1	TRBD1	TRBJ1-5	CSVATGGGNQPQHF	TGCAGCGTTGCGACAGGGGGCGGCAATCAGCCCCAGCATTTT
-	TRBV5-1	-	TRBJ2-1	CASSFLGDTSEQFF	TGCGCCAGCAGCTTTTTGGGGGATACCAGTGAGCAGTTCTTC
-	TRBV20-1	TRBD1	TRBJ1-2	CSARLPGGAYYGYTF	TGCAGTGCTAGATTGCCAGGGGGCGCCTACTATGGCTACACCTTC
few	TRBV29-1	TRBD1	TRBJ1-1	CSVEETGAGTEAFF	TGCAGCGTTGAAGAGACAGGGGCCGGGACTGAAGCTTTCTTT
-	TRBV20-1	-	TRBJ1-6	CSARVGGEAPLHF	TGCAGTGCTAGAGTGGGGGGCGAGGCACCCCTCCACTTT
-	TRBV7-9	TRBD2	TRBJ2-5	CASSLLAGEDRETQYF	TGTGCCAGCAGCTTACTAGCGGGGGAGGACAGAGAGACCCAGTACTTC
-	TRBV25-1	-	TRBJ2-2	CASSDGMGADTGELFF	TGTGCCAGCAGTGATGGTATGGGGGCCGACACCGGGGAGCTGTTTTTT
-	TRBV5-1	-	TRBJ2-2	CASSVERTSNTGELFF	TGCGCCAGCAGCGTAGAGCGGACGTCGAACACCGGGGAGCTGTTTTTT
few	TRBV20-1	TRBD2	TRBJ2-1	CSAATSGRADEQFF	TGCAGTGCCGCGACTAGCGGGAGGGCCGATGAGCAGTTCTTC
-	TRBV3-1	-	TRBJ2-5	CASSLRGGLAGKETQYF	TGTGCCAGCAGCCTAAGAGGGGGGTTGGCAGGGAAGGAGACCCAGTACTTC
-	TRBV4-1	-	TRBJ2-1	CASSQVGGIPIDEQFF	TGCGCCAGCAGCCAAGTCGGCGGAATACCTATCGATGAGCAGTTCTTC
-	TRBV15	-	TRBJ2-7	CATSRDTGSYYEQYF	TGTGCCACCAGCAGAGATACGGGAAGTTACTACGAGCAGTACTTC
few	TRBV5-1	-	TRBJ1-1	CASSNVDTEAFF	TGCGCCAGCAGCAATGTAGATACTGAAGCTTTCTTT
-	TRBV7-9	TRBD1	TRBJ1-2	CASSLTGTGGRNYGYTF	TGTGCCAGCAGCTTGACCGGGACAGGGGGCCGTAACTATGGCTACACCTTC
-	TRBV20-1	-	TRBJ1-5	CSARDRRNGGNQPQHF	TGCAGTGCTAGAGATAGGAGGAATGGCGGCAATCAGCCCCAGCATTTT
few	TRBV20-1	-	TRBJ1-1	CSARGPGQRGTEAFF	TGCAGTGCTAGAGGTCCAGGACAGCGAGGCACTGAAGCTTTCTTT
-	TRBV15	TRBD2	TRBJ2-1	CATSRAGGPSGGYNEQFF	TGTGCCACCAGCAGAGCGGGGGGACCTAGCGGGGGATACAATGAGCAGTTCTTC
few	TRBV12-3/TRBV12-4	-	TRBJ2-7	CASSLVRGWTAEQYF	TGTGCCAGCAGTTTAGTCAGGGGATGGACGGCCGAGCAGTACTTC
few	TRBV12-3/TRBV12-4	TRBD2	TRBJ2-1	CASKGTSGRARNEQFF	TGTGCCAGCAAAGGGACTAGCGGGAGGGCCAGGAATGAGCAGTTCTTC
-	TRBV11-3	-	TRBJ2-3	CASSLGETATDTQYF	TGTGCCAGCAGCTTGGGGGAAACGGCCACAGATACGCAGTATTTT
-	TRBV2	-	TRBJ1-5	CASMEQGSGNQPQHF	TGTGCCAGCATGGAACAGGGAAGTGGCAATCAGCCCCAGCATTTT
-	TRBV29-1	TRBD1	TRBJ2-1	CSAETDRDNEQFF	TGCAGCGCGGAGACGGACAGGGACAATGAGCAGTTCTTC
-	TRBV12-3/TRBV12-4	TRBD1	TRBJ1-6	CASSFPPGQGARGAPLHF	TGTGCCAGCAGTTTTCCCCCGGGACAGGGGGCGCGGGGGGCACCCCTCCACTTT
-	TRBV24-1	-	TRBJ1-4	CATSEPGDEKLFF	TGTGCCACCAGTGAACCAGGGGATGAAAAACTGTTTTTT
-	TRBV29-1	TRBD2	TRBJ2-7	CSVDLGTSGVLGEQYF	TGCAGCGTTGACCTTGGGACTAGCGGGGTGCTAGGCGAGCAGTACTTC
few	TRBV2	-	TRBJ2-3	CASKSRADTQYF	TGTGCCAGCAAATCCCGCGCAGATACGCAGTATTTT
-	TRBV18	TRBD1	TRBJ1-1	CASSPDRVVTEAFF	TGTGCCAGCTCACCGGACAGGGTGGTAACTGAAGCTTTCTTT
few	TRBV25-1	TRBD2	TRBJ2-3	CASSESSSGTSTDTQYF	TGTGCCAGCAGTGAATCCTCTAGCGGTACTAGCACAGATACGCAGTATTTT
few	TRBV7-9	TRBD2	TRBJ2-3	CASSQREGSSTDTQYF	TGTGCCAGCAGTCAGCGGGAGGGATCTAGCACAGATACGCAGTATTTT
-	TRBV20-1	TRBD1	TRBJ1-1	CSATAGTGNTEAFF	TGCAGTGCTACGGCCGGGACAGGGAACACTGAAGCTTTCTTT
-	TRBV3-1	TRBD2	TRBJ2-1	CASSPGTSVGEQFF	TGTGCCAGCAGCCCCGGGACTAGCGTTGGTGAGCAGTTCTTC
few	TRBV5-1	TRBD1	TRBJ2-3	CASSSGIGTGVDTQYF	TGCGCCAGCAGCTCAGGGATTGGGACAGGGGTAGATACGCAGTATTTT
few	TRBV29-1	-	TRBJ2-5	CSVGSYQETQYF	TGCAGCGTTGGCAGTTACCAAGAGACCCAGTACTTC
few	TRBV12-3/TRBV12-4	-	TRBJ2-3	CASRSDTGRDTQYF	TGTGCCAGCAGATCGGACACCGGACGGGATACGCAGTATTTT
many	TRBV12-3/TRBV12-4	TRBD1	TRBJ1-3	CASSLGTGGDGNTIYF	TGTGCCAGCAGTTTGGGGACAGGGGGCGACGGAAACACCATATATTTT
-	TRBV3-1	-	TRBJ2-7	CASSRSRRTYEQYF	TGTGCCAGCAGCCGGTCGCGGAGAACCTACGAGCAGTACTTC
-	TRBV20-1	-	TRBJ2-3	CSARAGQLADTQYF	TGCAGTGCTAGGGCGGGACAGTTGGCAGATACGCAGTATTTT
many	TRBV7-2	-	TRBJ2-4	CASSSGGGRGNIQYF	TGTGCCAGCAGCAGTGGGGGCGGCCGAGGAAACATTCAGTACTTC
many	TRBV29-1	-	TRBJ2-7	CIPNRQTGTTGEQYF	TGCATCCCAAACCGTCAGACAGGGACTACGGGAGAGCAGTACTTC
few	TRBV7-9	-	TRBJ2-1	CASSLAIEQFF	TGTGCCAGCAGCTTAGCTATCGAGCAGTTCTTC
-	TRBV24-1	TRBD1	TRBJ1-1	CATSDTRTGATEAFF	TGTGCCACCAGTGATACAAGGACAGGGGCCACTGAAGCTTTCTTT
few	TRBV27	-	TRBJ1-2	CASTSGGRNYGYTF	TGTGCCAGCACTTCTGGGGGGCGCAACTATGGCTACACCTTC
-	TRBV11-2	TRBD2	TRBJ2-7	CASSPSSGYYEQYF	TGTGCCAGCAGCCCCAGTAGCGGGTACTACGAGCAGTACTTC
-	TRBV20-1	TRBD2	TRBJ2-3	CSAQRENTDTQYF	TGCAGTGCTCAGCGGGAGAACACAGATACGCAGTATTTT
few	TRBV7-9	-	TRBJ1-1	CASSLTLRNTEAFF	TGTGCCAGCAGCTTAACTCTAAGGAACACTGAAGCTTTCTTT
-	TRBV5-1	-	TRBJ1-2	CASSLGTASYGYTF	TGCGCCAGCAGCTTGGGGACAGCTTCCTATGGCTACACCTTC
-	TRBV5-1	-	TRBJ2-5	CASSLAVGRETQYF	TGCGCCAGCAGCTTGGCCGTGGGCCGAGAGACCCAGTACTTC
few	TRBV5-1	-	TRBJ1-1	CASSSEWNTEAFF	TGCGCCAGCAGCAGCGAGTGGAACACTGAAGCTTTCTTT